Shown below are 22 T cell receptor beta chains from a single sample sequenced in a study of graft-versus-host responses after intestinal transplantation. These TCRs' antigens remain unknown. Data came from immunoSEQ multiplex PCR; TCRdb stores just in-frame clones and leaves some out. The sample has roughly 51,000 clones; about 89% are singletons. The sample consisted of unstimulated CD4+ T cells sorted from spleen or lymph node cells, taken before transplant. The receptors stem from a human donor who was the organ donor for an intestinal transplant.

The sample holds a few counts of this clone. J is TRBJ1-2 and V is TRBV9, with D uncertain. This CDR3 spans 15 amino acids. Trimming shortened V by 4 bases and J by 0 bases, and 13 bases separated the two germline ends. Germline-derived CDR1 and CDR2 are SGDLS and YYNGEE. CDR3 sequence: CASSPSPGANYGYTF. CDR3 in DNA: TGTGCCAGCAGCCCATCCCCGGGAGCTAACTATGGCTACACCTTC.

The chain recombines TRBV18 with TRBJ2-4, with TRBD2 as a possible D gene (5 bases). The germline CDR1 and CDR2 sequences are KGHSH and LQKENI. V shed 6 bases and J shed 6 bases, with 12 bases lying between them. The CDR3 loop spans 13 amino acids. The CDR3 region has the DNA TGTGCCAGCTCTCCCCCCGGAGGAAACATTCAGTACTTC. Its translation: CASSPPGGNIQYF.

This clone was observed once. This rearrangement joins TRBV5-6 to TRBJ2-1; TRBD2 matches 7 bases. V was clipped by 1 base and J by 7 bases; unmatched bases: 8. There are 15 residues in the CDR3. Germline lookup yields CDR1 SGHDT and CDR2 YYEEEE. The CDR3 sequence is CASSLLGLEENEQFF. DNA for the CDR3: TGTGCCAGCAGCTTGCTCGGACTAGAGGAGAATGAGCAGTTCTTC.

Turning to this clone: At one of its ends the junction is not consistent with the germline gene, which may arise from a read error. The chain employs TRBV7-7 and TRBJ2-5, with a possible D match to TRBD2 (6 bases). CDR1 and CDR2 (germline): SSHAT, FNYEAQ (reference sequence). CDR3 length: 15 residues. CDR3 sequence (DNA): TGTGCTAGCAGCTTAGGTGGAGGGAGTGGGGAGACCCAGTACTTC. The encoded protein is CASSLGGGSGETQYF.

The CDR3 region has the DNA TGTGCCAGCGGTCAACAGGGTTACAATGAAAAACTGTTTTTT. Protein sequence: CASGQQGYNEKLFF. V and J are TRBV9 and TRBJ1-4, with D perhaps TRBD1 (6 bases). This CDR3 is 14 amino acids long. Germline assignment: CDR1 SGDLS and CDR2 YYNGEE. The V gene lost 7 bases and the J gene lost 5 bases, with 15 bases spanning the gap.

The chain has TRBV5-1 and TRBJ2-7; D perhaps matches TRBD2 (6 bases). Germline V gives CDR1 SGHRS, CDR2 YFSETQ. The length of the CDR3 is 14 residues. V gave up 5 bases and J gave up 3 bases, with 15 bases separating them. The CDR3 loop is CASRYLPGVYEQYF. CDR3 nucleotides: TGCGCCAGCAGATATTTGCCGGGAGTCTACGAGCAGTACTTC. The full variable domain, in which reference TRBV5-1 and TRBJ2-7 provide the parts outside the CDR3, is KAGVTQTPRYLIKTRGQQVTLSCSPISGHRSVSWYQQTPGQGLQFLFEYFSETQRNKGNFPGRFSGRQFSNSRSEMNVSTLELGDSALYLCASRYLPGVYEQYFGPGTRLTVT.

This clone was observed once. The chain uses TRBV11-2 and TRBJ2-1; D is perhaps TRBD1 (5 bases). The germline gives CDR1 SGHAT, CDR2 FQNNGV. Trimming cost V 0 bases and J 4 bases, with 10 bases left between them. This CDR3 comprises 15 residues. This chain's CDR3 is CASSLEGQGYNEQFF. DNA of the CDR3: TGTGCCAGCAGCTTAGAGGGCCAGGGTTACAATGAGCAGTTCTTC.

This chain connects TRBV9 to TRBJ2-2; 9 bases map to TRBD2. Germline CDR1 reads SGDLS; CDR2 reads YYNGEE. This CDR3 contains 16 residues. V lost 0 bases to trimming and J lost 6 bases; unmatched junction nucleotides: 6. The CDR3 is CASSVDSGREAGELFF. The CDR3 nucleotides read TGTGCCAGCAGCGTAGATAGCGGGAGAGAGGCCGGGGAGCTGTTTTTT.

The chain recombines TRBV6-1 with TRBJ1-1; D perhaps matches TRBD1 (6 bases). Germline V gene data show CDR1 as MNHNS and CDR2 as SASEGT. With 6 bases removed from V and 1 base from J, the gap between germline ends came to 9 bases. The CDR3 extends over 13 amino acids. CDR3 protein: CASSLGQNTEAFF. CDR3 bases: TGTGCCAGCAGCCTGGGACAGAACACTGAAGCTTTCTTT.

V usage is TRBV5-4 and J usage is TRBJ1-2; TRBD1 matches 7 bases. The germline CDR1 and CDR2 sequences are SGHNT and YYREEE (reference sequence). CDR3 size: 16 residues. V shed 0 bases, J shed 3 bases, and the junction held 8 bases outside the gene matches. Here the CDR3 reads CASSLADGDRDYGYTF. The CDR3 DNA reads as TGTGCCAGCAGCTTGGCCGATGGAGACAGGGACTATGGCTACACCTTC.

J is TRBJ2-6 and V is TRBV5-6, with TRBD1 as a possible D gene (5 bases). CDR1 SGHDT and CDR2 YYEEEE come from the germline V gene. The CDR3 covers 17 residues. V lost 4 bases and J 0 bases, leaving 14 bases between the germline ends. The CDR3 sequence is CASSVRVTFSGANVLTF. The CDR3 DNA reads TGTGCCAGCAGCGTCAGGGTTACCTTCTCTGGGGCCAACGTCCTGACTTTC.

In nucleotides, the CDR3 is TGTGCCAGCAGCCCGACAGGGGGCGGTGAAGCTTTCTTT. It translates to CASSPTGGGEAFF. This sequence joins TRBV21-1 and TRBJ1-1; no check of the table's D call, TRBD1, against the DNA was made. TRBV21-1 has pseudogene status. CDR3 size: 13 residues.

The rearrangement joins TRBV5-1 to TRBJ1-3; D call uncertain. The CDR3 is 15 residues long. The germline V gene encodes CDR1 SGHRS and CDR2 YFSETQ. The V and J ends lost 0 bases and 5 bases respectively, with 12 bases between them. The CDR3 sequence: CASSLVGGSRNTIYF. CDR3 in DNA: TGCGCCAGCAGCTTGGTGGGAGGGTCGCGAAACACCATATATTTT.

The genes are TRBV28 and TRBJ1-5; TRBD1 matches 8 bases. Germline V gene lookup returns CDR1 MDHEN and CDR2 SYDVKM. This CDR3 region has 16 residues. V gave up 3 bases and J gave up 7 bases; unmatched junction bases: 11. In nucleotides, the CDR3 is TGTGCCAGCAGTTTGGGAAACACAGGGGGATACCAGCCCCAGCATTTT. This translates into CASSLGNTGGYQPQHF.

The J gene is TRBJ2-2, the V gene TRBV28; D is unresolved. CDR1 and CDR2 (germline): MDHEN, SYDVKM. The CDR3 totals 14 residues. The V end lost 6 bases, the J end lost 5 bases, and 13 bases lay between the germline ends. The CDR3 here is CASRLRRTTGELFF. The CDR3, as DNA: TGTGCCAGCAGACTACGTAGAACTACCGGGGAGCTGTTTTTT.

The rearrangement uses TRBV6-1 and TRBJ1-5, with 7 bases matching TRBD1. This CDR3 spans 18 amino acids. CDR1 is MNHNS and CDR2 is SASEGT in the germline V gene. V lost 2 bases to trimming and J lost 2 bases; unmatched junction nucleotides: 12. The CDR3 loop is CASSERGPDRVGNQPQHF. CDR3 nucleotide sequence: TGTGCCAGCAGTGAAAGAGGGCCTGACAGGGTGGGCAATCAGCCCCAGCATTTT.

This clone occurred a few times. The V gene is TRBV5-1, the J gene TRBJ2-7; TRBD2 agrees at 12 bases. CDR1 and CDR2 (germline): SGHRS, YFSETQ. CDR3 length: 17 residues. Trimming took 1 base from V and 6 from J; bases not matched to a gene: 11. CDR3 region: CASSLPILAGGSGEQYF. The CDR3 DNA reads TGCGCCAGCAGCTTGCCGATACTAGCGGGGGGATCTGGCGAGCAGTACTTC.

This chain uses TRBV19 with TRBJ2-1, with TRBD2 matching 8 bases. Germline V gives CDR1 LNHDA, CDR2 SQIVND (reference sequence). Losses at the gene ends were 4 bases for V and 1 base for J; bases not matched to a gene: 9. The CDR3 has 17 residues. CDR3 residues: CASSRRLAGRSYNEQFF. CDR3 nucleotide sequence: TGTGCCAGTAGTAGAAGGTTAGCGGGAAGGTCCTACAATGAGCAGTTCTTC.

The rearrangement links TRBV7-8 to TRBJ1-1; D is undetermined. Trimming shortened V by 3 bases and J by 1 base, and 3 bases separated the two germline ends. The CDR3 runs to 12 residues. CDR1 and CDR2 (germline): SGHVS, FQNEAQ. The CDR3 nucleotides read TGTGCCAGCAGCTTCTCGAACACTGAAGCTTTCTTT. It is translated as CASSFSNTEAFF.

This clone was seen just once. The V and J genes are TRBV9 and TRBJ1-1; D gene unclear. The CDR3 consists of 14 residues. Germline V gene sequence: CDR1 SGDLS, CDR2 YYNGEE. Deletions cut 0 bases from V and 4 bases from J, with 10 bases between. CDR3 sequence (DNA): TGTGCCAGCAGCGTAGTCGTCGGTGGCACTGAAGCTTTCTTT. Translated, it gives CASSVVVGGTEAFF.

The chain uses TRBV5-4 and TRBJ2-1, with 8 bases fitting TRBD1. In germline, CDR1 is SGHNT, CDR2 YYREEE (reference sequence). This CDR3 is built from 15 residues. J gave up 7 bases and V 5 bases, and 11 bases lay outside the gene matches. CDR3 coding DNA: TGTGCCAGCAGTTCTGGACAGGGCTTGGGGAATGAGCAGTTCTTC. Translating it yields CASSSGQGLGNEQFF. Full variable domain (missing parts from reference TRBV5-4 and TRBJ2-1): ETGVTQSPTHLIKTRGQQVTLRCSSQSGHNTVSWYQQALGQGPQFIFQYYREEENGRGNFPPRFSGLQFPNYSSELNVNALELDDSALYLCASSSGQGLGNEQFFGPGTRLTVL.

This chain's CDR3 is CASSRREGEETQYF. The CDR3 bases are TGTGCCAGCAGTCGGCGGGAGGGGGAAGAGACCCAGTACTTC. This rearrangement joins TRBV2 to TRBJ2-5; 9 bases fit TRBD2. V trimming: 5 bases; J trimming: 3 bases; junction bases outside the gene matches: 4. The CDR3 is 14 residues long. CDR1 and CDR2 from the germline V gene are SNHLY and FYNNEI.